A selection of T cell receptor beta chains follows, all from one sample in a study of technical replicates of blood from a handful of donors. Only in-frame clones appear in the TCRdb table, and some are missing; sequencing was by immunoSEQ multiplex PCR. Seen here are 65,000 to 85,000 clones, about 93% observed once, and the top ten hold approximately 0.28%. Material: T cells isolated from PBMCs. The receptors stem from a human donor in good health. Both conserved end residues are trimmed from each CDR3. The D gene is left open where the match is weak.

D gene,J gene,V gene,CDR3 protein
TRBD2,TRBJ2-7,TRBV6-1,ASSDSSGGTYEQY
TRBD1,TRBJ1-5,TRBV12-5,ASGLVMGGRGPGSNQPQH
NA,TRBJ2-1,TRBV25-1,ASGGGGHNEQF
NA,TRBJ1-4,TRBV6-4,ASRLDPTNEKLF
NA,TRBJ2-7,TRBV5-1,ASSFPQEGPSYEQY
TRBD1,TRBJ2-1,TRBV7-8,ASSQDRGNEQF
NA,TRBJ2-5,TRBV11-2,ASSSGETQY
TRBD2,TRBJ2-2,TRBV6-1,ASSALPGTSGGSNTGELF
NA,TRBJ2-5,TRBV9,ASSTPREGRETQY
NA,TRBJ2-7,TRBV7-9,ASSLGGSRKINYEQY
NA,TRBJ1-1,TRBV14,ASSRGYTEAF
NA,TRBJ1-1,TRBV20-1,SVGPEAF
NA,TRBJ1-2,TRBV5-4,ASSLVSGSNYGYT
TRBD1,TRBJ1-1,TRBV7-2,ASSFLGGRTEAF
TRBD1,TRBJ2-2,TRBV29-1,SSRQGTTGELF
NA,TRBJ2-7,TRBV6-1,ASSDRSIGGEQY
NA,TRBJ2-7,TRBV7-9,ASSLGVLGPDEQY
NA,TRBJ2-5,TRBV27,ASSFRTLTHQY
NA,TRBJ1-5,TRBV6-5,ASSYRDSQPQH
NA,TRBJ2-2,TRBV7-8,ASSLRVGQGFGELF
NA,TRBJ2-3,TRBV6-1,ASSRKRAADTQY
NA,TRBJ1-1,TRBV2,ASSEGQFEAF
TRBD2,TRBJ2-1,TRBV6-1,ASSGLAGVNSYNEQF
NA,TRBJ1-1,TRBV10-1,ASNRVIGDTEAF
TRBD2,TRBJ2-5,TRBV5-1,ASTLAGDQETQY
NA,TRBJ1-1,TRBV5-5,ASSDFGGPTEAF
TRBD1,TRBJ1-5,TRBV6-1,ASSEFVTGNQPQH
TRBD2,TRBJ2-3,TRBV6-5,ASSFTMTSGRNTQY